This T cell receptor beta chain was identified during a study of cytomegalovirus exposure and HLA in healthy donors. About the study: There were some 120 million unique TCR beta sequences, drawn from approximately 180 million T cells, in an earlier analysis.

It was with 60 Vbeta and 13 Jbeta primers that the PCR ran. Using immunoSEQ multiplex PCR, the repertoire was profiled, and TCRdb retains in-frame clones only, with some absent. The sample has more than 110,000 clones, roughly four fifths seen once. This clonotype originated in a woman in her thirties or forties in good health and CMV-seronegative. The specimen was PBMCs.

CDR3 residues: CASSQDGGPQHF. The CDR3 DNA reads TGTGCCAGCAGCCAAGATGGAGGGCCCCAGCATTTT. The rearrangement joins TRBV14 to TRBJ1-5; D remains ambiguous. CDR1 and CDR2 (germline): SGHDN, FVKESK. The CDR3 runs 12 residues. The V end lost 0 bases, the J end lost 9 bases, and 6 bases lay between the germline ends. Variable domain in full (rest from reference TRBV14 and TRBJ1-5): EAGVTQFPSHSVIEKGQTVTLRCDPISGHDNLYWYRRVMGKEIKFLLHFVKESKQDESGMPNNRFLAERTGGTYSTLKVQPAELEDSGVYFCASSQDGGPQHFGDGTRLSIL.